Detailed here is one TCR beta chain. Its specificity is not known. Reverse transcription of about 0.45 to 1 ug RNA used random hexamers. TCRdb re-derived calls from the immunoSEQ multiplex PCR reads in MiXCR, one entry per CDR3 protein. The repertoire holds about 190,000 distinct CDR3 sequences, with nearly 97% as singletons. This CDR3 has 16 residues. Germline V CDR1 and CDR2: SGHAT, FQNNGV. The ends lost 5 bases at V and 2 bases at J; junction bases unmatched: 12. This sample is drawn from a study of CD8 T cells in Susac syndrome. Overall study: Sequenced Susac syndrome patients included about six with active disease and 8 or 9 who were in remission. General study findings and limits: In Susac syndrome, the CD4+ T cell repertoires did not show clonal expansion.

Definite or probable Susac syndrome was diagnosed using recently defined diagnostic criteria. CD8+ and CD4+ T cells were negatively isolated; TEMRA cells were FACS-enriched. Sequenced: CD4+ T cells from PBMCs. This chain links TRBV11-2 with TRBJ2-7, with TRBD2 identical over 7 bases. This receptor was identified in a human donor with Susac syndrome. The CDR3 DNA sequence: TGTGCCAGCAGCGTGGAGGGAGGGGCCATTACCTACGAGCAGTACTTC. Protein product: CASSVEGGAITYEQYF.